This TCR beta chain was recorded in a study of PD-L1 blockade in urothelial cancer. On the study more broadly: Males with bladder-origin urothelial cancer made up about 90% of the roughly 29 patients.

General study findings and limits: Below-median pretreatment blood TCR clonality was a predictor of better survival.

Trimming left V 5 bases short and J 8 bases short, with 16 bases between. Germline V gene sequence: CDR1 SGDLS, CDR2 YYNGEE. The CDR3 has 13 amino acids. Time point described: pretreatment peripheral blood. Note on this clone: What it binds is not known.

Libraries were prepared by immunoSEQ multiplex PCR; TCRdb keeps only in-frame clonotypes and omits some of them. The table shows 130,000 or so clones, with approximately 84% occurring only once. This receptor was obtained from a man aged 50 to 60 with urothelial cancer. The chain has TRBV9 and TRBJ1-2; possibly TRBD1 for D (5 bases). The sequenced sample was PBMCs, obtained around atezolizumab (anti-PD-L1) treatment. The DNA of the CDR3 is TGTGCCAGCAGTCGGACACCCTCGGAGGGCTACACCTTC. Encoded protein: CASSRTPSEGYTF.